This T cell receptor beta chain is drawn from a study of blood T cell repertoires in COVID-19. This clone was seen only a few times. Profiled with immunoSEQ multiplex PCR; TCRdb holds only in-frame clones, not every one. The sample contains approximately 100,000 clones, about 85% of which appear only once. Germline CDR1 reads SEHNR; CDR2 reads FQNEAQ (reference sequence). The CDR3 totals 16 residues. The V segment lost 6 bases and the J segment 3 bases; nucleotides outside the gene matches: 10. The specimen was peripheral blood. The chain uses TRBV7-9 and TRBJ2-3; 9 nucleotides align to TRBD1. The receptor was isolated from a human donor in a cohort sampled during active COVID-19. The chain's CDR3 is CASRGGTGGRTDTQYF. The DNA for the CDR3 is TGTGCCAGCAGAGGGGGAACAGGGGGCCGAACAGATACGCAGTATTTT.